This entry lists 18 T cell receptor beta chains sequenced from one sample in a study of blood T cell repertoires in COVID-19. TCRdb's copy holds only in-frame clones and misses some; the assay was immunoSEQ multiplex PCR. The sample yields about 230,000 clones, approximately 82% seen once. The sample consisted of peripheral blood. All receptors come from a woman in her seventies with active or convalescent COVID-19.

The CDR3, as DNA: TGTGCCAGCAGCTTGTATGTAGCAGGGGGTGGCTACACCTTC. As protein: CASSLYVAGGGYTF. The genes are TRBV5-4 and TRBJ1-2; TRBD1 matches at 7 bases. Trimming cost V 1 base and J 7 bases; bases outside gene matches: 7. Germline V gene sequence: CDR1 SGHNT, CDR2 YYREEE (reference sequence). There are 14 residues in the CDR3.

The chain joins TRBV13 to TRBJ2-3; 10 bases are a match to TRBD1. CDR3 length: 14 residues. Per germline, CDR1 PRHDT and CDR2 FYEKMQ (reference sequence). V was clipped by 5 bases and J by 6 bases; unmatched bases: 5. The CDR3 bases are TGTGCCAGCAGCCAGGGACAGGGGTCGGATACGCAGTATTTT. Amino acid sequence: CASSQGQGSDTQYF. Filled out from reference TRBV13 and TRBJ2-3, the complete variable domain reads AAGVIQSPRHLIKEKRETATLKCYPIPRHDTVYWYQQGPGQDPQFLISFYEKMQSDKGSIPDRFSAQQFSDYHSELNMSSLELGDSALYFCASSQGQGSDTQYFGPGTRLTVL.

This clone was picked up a small number of times. The chain links TRBV2 to TRBJ2-3, with unresolved D. CDR1 is SNHLY, CDR2 FYNNEI, per germline. Trimming removed 4 bases from V and 0 bases from J, with 8 bases in between. The CDR3 runs to 14 residues. The CDR3 DNA sequence: TGTGCCAGCAGTGCGTCCCCGAGCACAGATACGCAGTATTTT. It codes for CASSASPSTDTQYF.

The chain uses TRBV3-1 (or the pseudogene TRBV3-2) and TRBJ1-1; 7 bases match TRBD1. J gave up 6 bases and V 2 bases, and 0 bases lay outside the gene matches. The CDR3 runs 12 residues. From germline, CDR1 is LGHDT and CDR2 YNNKEL (reference sequence). This CDR3 is CASSQQGAEAFF. In nucleotides, the CDR3 is TGTGCCAGCAGCCAACAGGGGGCTGAAGCTTTCTTT.

CDR3 in amino acids: CASSSGTSGKYEQYF. The DNA for the CDR3 is TGTGCCAGCAGCTCCGGGACTAGCGGGAAGTACGAGCAGTACTTC. The chain links TRBV5-8 to TRBJ2-7, with 13 bases lining up with TRBD2. Germline CDR1 SGHTS, CDR2 YDEGEE. With 3 bases clipped from V and 4 bases from J, the junction kept 4 bases outside the gene matches. The length of the CDR3 is 15 residues. The full variable domain, with the rest looked up from reference TRBV5-8 and TRBJ2-7, is EAGVTQSPTHLIKTRGQQATLRCSPISGHTSVYWYQQALGLGLQFLLWYDEGEERNRGNFPPRFSGRQFPNYSSELNVNALELEDSALYLCASSSGTSGKYEQYFGPGTRLTVT.

This clone was detected a few times. This rearrangement joins TRBV2 to TRBJ2-3, with TRBD2 identical over 7 bases. Trimming removed 8 bases from V and 2 bases from J; junction bases left unmatched: 10. The length of the CDR3 is 15 residues. Germline V lookup: CDR1 SNHLY, CDR2 FYNNEI. CDR3 sequence reads: CASREAPLPTDTQYF. The DNA for the CDR3 is TGTGCCAGCCGGGAGGCGCCGCTCCCCACAGATACGCAGTATTTT.

The rearrangement links TRBV24-1 to TRBJ2-3; no clear D gene. Trimming took 3 bases from V and 0 from J, leaving 12 bases between them. This CDR3 comprises 16 residues. The germline V gene encodes CDR1 KGHDR and CDR2 SFDVKD. In DNA form, the CDR3 reads TGTGCCACCAGTGATCGCAGAACAGCTAGCACAGATACGCAGTATTTT. Its translation: CATSDRRTASTDTQYF.

This chain joins TRBV5-5 and TRBJ2-5; 13 bases match TRBD2. CDR3 size: 15 residues. The germline V gene encodes CDR1 SGHKS and CDR2 YYEKEE (reference sequence). V lost 8 bases and J lost 5; bases outside the gene matches: 9. CDR3 amino acids: CASTTSGRAGETQYF. DNA of the CDR3: TGTGCCAGTACTACTAGCGGGAGGGCCGGGGAGACCCAGTACTTC.

The CDR3: CATSAGTSGGGLEDTQYF. The CDR3 bases are TGTGCCACCAGCGCCGGGACTAGCGGGGGGGGGCTGGAGGATACGCAGTATTTT. This chain links TRBV15 with TRBJ2-3, with 16 bases that match TRBD2. The germline V gene has CDR1 LNHNV and CDR2 YYDKDF (reference sequence). The CDR3 loop spans 18 amino acids. Germline trimming cut 5 bases from V and 6 bases from J; bases unmatched to any gene: 11.

The J gene is TRBJ1-2, the V gene TRBV7-2; TRBD1 matches 8 bases. CDR3 length equals 15 residues. Germline V gives CDR1 SGHTA, CDR2 FQGNSA. Germline trimming cut 4 bases from V and 7 bases from J; bases unmatched to any gene: 11. CDR3 DNA: TGTGCCAGCAGCTACCCCGGACAGGGATGGATTGGCTACACCTTC. Translated, it gives CASSYPGQGWIGYTF.

V is TRBV6-4 and J is TRBJ1-2; TRBD1 agrees at 8 bases. Trimming at V came to 5 bases and at J to 6 bases, leaving 8 bases not matched to a gene. The CDR3 is 14 amino acids. Germline V gives CDR1 MRHNA, CDR2 SNTAGT. CDR3 loop: CASSPGTGGHGYTF. In DNA form, the CDR3 reads TGTGCCAGCAGTCCCGGGACAGGCGGTCATGGCTACACCTTC.

The V gene is TRBV2, the J gene TRBJ2-2; D might be TRBD1 (5 bases). The CDR3 loop spans 12 amino acids. V was clipped by 6 bases and J by 7 bases, with 9 bases between them. The germline gives CDR1 SNHLY, CDR2 FYNNEI. CDR3 in DNA: TGTGCCAGCAGGGGGCCGAACGGGGAGCTGTTTTTT. Translation gives CASRGPNGELFF.

The chain joins TRBV28 to TRBJ1-5; no clear D. The CDR3 has 14 amino acids. The germline V gene has CDR1 MDHEN and CDR2 SYDVKM. The germline V and J ends were trimmed by 6 bases and 5 bases, with 14 bases remaining between them. This CDR3 is CASSLGTIHQPQHF. CDR3 bases: TGTGCCAGCAGCCTCGGAACTATCCATCAGCCCCAGCATTTT.

This clone showed up just once. The chain links TRBV21-1 to TRBJ2-2; the tabulated D call, TRBD2, remains unverified against the DNA. TRBV21-1 constitutes a pseudogene. The CDR3 is 17 residues long. The CDR3 loop reads CASSKKDEGGRTGELFF. The CDR3 DNA reads TGTGCCAGCAGCAAAAAGGACGAGGGGGGGCGCACCGGGGAGCTGTTTTTT.

This clone was detected once. The rearrangement joins TRBV5-1 to TRBJ2-2, with TRBD2 matching over 11 bases. This CDR3 is built from 15 residues. The trim removed 3 bases at V and 5 bases at J, leaving 3 bases unmatched. CDR1 SGHRS and CDR2 YFSETQ come from the germline V gene. The CDR3 sequence: CASSYTSGGTGELFF. CDR3 coding DNA: TGCGCCAGCAGCTACACTAGCGGGGGAACCGGGGAGCTGTTTTTT. Based on the CDR3 plus reference TRBV5-1 and TRBJ2-2, the full variable domain is KAGVTQTPRYLIKTRGQQVTLSCSPISGHRSVSWYQQTPGQGLQFLFEYFSETQRNKGNFPGRFSGRQFSNSRSEMNVSTLELGDSALYLCASSYTSGGTGELFFGEGSRLTVL.

As concerns this clone: The same CDR3 is also encoded by other DNA sequences in this sample. The chain has TRBV9 and TRBJ2-7; TRBD1 agrees at 9 bases. The germline CDR1 and CDR2 sequences are SGDLS and YYNGEE. The ends lost 3 bases at V and 2 bases at J; junction bases unmatched: 3. The CDR3 contains 14 residues. The CDR3 spells CASSAGQGPYEQYF. For the CDR3, the DNA is TGTGCCAGCAGCGCTGGACAGGGGCCCTACGAGCAGTACTTC.

The CDR3 bases are TGTGCCACCAGTGATTTCCGACAGGGGAGAACCGGGGAGCTGTTTTTT. Its protein is CATSDFRQGRTGELFF. This chain uses TRBV24-1 with TRBJ2-2, with TRBD1 identical over 8 bases. The junction had 5 bases not matched to a gene; V was cut back by 1 base and J by 5 bases. The CDR3 runs to 16 residues. CDR1 is KGHDR, CDR2 SFDVKD, per germline.

There are a few counts of this clone. The V gene is TRBV7-6, the J gene TRBJ2-7; TRBD1 is a possible D gene (6 bases). Germline assignment: CDR1 SGHVS and CDR2 FNYEAQ. CDR3 length equals 14 residues. Deletions cut 5 bases from V and 6 bases from J, with 17 bases between. The CDR3 here is CASSVDSPYSEQYF. The DNA of the CDR3 is TGTGCCAGCAGCGTGGACAGTCCTTATTCCGAGCAGTACTTC.